These 5 T cell receptor beta chains originate from one sample sequenced in a study of CD8 T cells in Susac syndrome. Random-hexamer reverse transcription was applied to roughly 0.5 to 1 ug RNA. MiXCR, run by TCRdb on the immunoSEQ multiplex PCR reads, gives a single entry per CDR3 protein. The table has about 180,000 distinct CDR3 sequences, about 93% seen once; the top ten hold 0.099%. The sample was CD4+ T cells from PBMCs. The receptors were sampled from a human donor with Susac syndrome.

This sequence joins TRBV11-2 and TRBJ2-1; D ambiguous. Trimming pared 0 bases from V and 2 bases from J, leaving 11 bases between. Germline-derived CDR1 and CDR2 are SGHAT and FQNNGV. The CDR3 is 16 residues long. The CDR3 coding sequence is TGTGCCAGCAGCTTAGAGATCCGTTACGCCTACAATGAGCAGTTCTTC. Translating it yields CASSLEIRYAYNEQFF.

The chain links TRBV5-6 to TRBJ2-5, with 9 bases aligning to TRBD2. J lost 0 bases, V lost 4 bases, and 7 bases had no gene match. The CDR3 contains 16 residues. Germline V gene sequence: CDR1 SGHDT, CDR2 YYEEEE. The CDR3 bases are TGTGCCAGCAGCCCCCCTAGCGGGGCGTACCAAGAGACCCAGTACTTC. This codes for CASSPPSGAYQETQYF. Supplemented by reference TRBV5-6 and TRBJ2-5, the full variable domain reads DAGVTQSPTHLIKTRGQQVTLRCSPKSGHDTVSWYQQALGQGPQFIFQYYEEEERQRGNFPDRFSGHQFPNYSSELNVNALLLGDSALYLCASSPPSGAYQETQYFGPGTRLLVL.

The V and J genes are TRBV5-1 and TRBJ2-7; 9 nucleotides align to TRBD1. V lost 4 bases to trimming and J lost 0 bases; unmatched junction nucleotides: 11. The CDR3 spans 17 residues. Germline CDR1 is SGHRS and CDR2 is YFSETQ. CDR3 protein: CASSQTTGGDPSYEQYF. CDR3 DNA: TGCGCCAGCAGCCAAACTACAGGGGGCGATCCCTCCTACGAGCAGTACTTC. Filled out from reference TRBV5-1 and TRBJ2-7, the complete variable domain reads KAGVTQTPRYLIKTRGQQVTLSCSPISGHRSVSWYQQTPGQGLQFLFEYFSETQRNKGNFPGRFSGRQFSNSRSEMNVSTLELGDSALYLCASSQTTGGDPSYEQYFGPGTRLTVT.

This chain's CDR3 is CASSLAPGGGGTDTQYF. The CDR3 DNA sequence: TGTGCCAGCAGTTTAGCGCCCGGCGGGGGCGGCACAGATACGCAGTATTTT. This chain connects TRBV12-3 or TRBV12-4 to TRBJ2-3; D possibly corresponds to TRBD2 (7 bases). This CDR3 is built from 17 residues. Trimming cost V 0 bases and J 1 base, with 14 bases left between them.

This chain links TRBV20-1 with TRBJ1-2, with 8 positions matching TRBD1. Germline-derived CDR1 and CDR2 are DFQATT and SNEGSKA (reference sequence). CDR3 length: 12 residues. With V trimmed by 6 bases and J by 3 bases, 3 bases remained unmatched. The CDR3 coding sequence is TGCAGTGCCCAACAGGGGGACTATGGCTACACCTTC. It yields the protein CSAQQGDYGYTF.